A single sample gave rise to the 3 T cell receptor beta chains below, sequenced in a study of shared clonotypes between healthy human individuals. The table came from immunoSEQ multiplex PCR; TCRdb's copy has only in-frame clones and leaves some out. The table shows around 2.1 million clones, with around 93% occurring only once. Naivety among CD8 cells was defined by CD45RO negativity and positive CCR7 selection, thereby excluding terminally differentiated effector memory CD45RA+ cells. Sequencing was carried out using naive CD8+ T cells from PBMCs. These receptors were obtained from a man aged 18 to 30 in good health. Some clones in this sample may be carry-over from other donors' samples.

The chain recombines TRBV15 with TRBJ2-2; the D gene is possibly TRBD2 (5 bases). V gave up 1 base and J gave up 1 base, with 7 bases separating them. Per germline, CDR1 LNHNV and CDR2 YYDKDF (reference sequence). There are 15 residues in the CDR3. The CDR3 is CATSRVRENTGELFF. Here the CDR3 DNA reads TGTGCCACCAGCAGAGTTCGGGAGAACACCGGGGAGCTGTTTTTT.

A single count supports this clone. The CDR3 DNA sequence: TGTGCCAGCAGCATACCGGGACAGGAGAACACCGGGGAGCTGTTTTTT. Its translation: CASSIPGQENTGELFF. The chain carries TRBV7-9 and TRBJ2-2, with 8 nucleotides matching TRBD1. There are 16 residues in the CDR3. With 5 bases clipped from V and 1 base from J, the junction kept 6 bases outside the gene matches. CDR1 and CDR2 (germline): SEHNR, FQNEAQ (reference sequence).

This chain links TRBV6-5 with TRBJ2-1; D gene uncertain. Trimming shortened V by 2 bases and J by 9 bases, and 8 bases separated the two germline ends. The CDR3 covers 12 residues. Germline CDR1 reads MNHEY; CDR2 reads SVGAGI. The chain's CDR3 is CASSYEAGEQFF. CDR3 coding DNA: TGTGCCAGCAGTTACGAAGCCGGTGAGCAGTTCTTC.